This TCR beta chain was sequenced in a study of early T cells in non-severe SARS-CoV-2 infection. TCRdb re-called the 5' RACE reads through MiXCR, storing one row per CDR3 protein. The profile shows about 50,000 distinct CDR3 sequences, around 6.9% of them singletons. Trimming removed 4 bases at V and 0 bases at J, with 9 bases between. Germline lookup yields CDR1 DFQATT and CDR2 SNEGSKA (reference sequence). This CDR3 has 13 residues. This chain connects TRBV20-1 to TRBJ1-2; D is undetermined. The sequence derives from an adult who was a healthcare worker with PCR-confirmed SARS-CoV-2 infection or an uninfected control (not recorded which). This specimen was whole blood, taken at baseline. The CDR3 nucleotides read TGCAGTGCTAAAGCAGCCACTAACTATGGCTACACCTTC. Its protein is CSAKAATNYGYTF.